These T cell receptor beta chains were read from a single sample in a study of shared T cell receptors in the human thymus. Clones were sequenced by immunoSEQ multiplex PCR, and TCRdb holds only the in-frame ones, with some missing. The sample includes hundreds of thousands of clones, 95% seen only once; the top ten take about 0.02%. Sequenced input: thymocytes. Receptor source: a human donor. Both conserved end residues are part of each CDR3. The D gene is left open where the match is weak. Expanded clones get a size class; other rows say once, few or many, or leave the size out.

J: TRBJ1-2; size: NA; D: NA; V: TRBV6-1; DNA: TGTGCCAGCAGTGAACTTTGGAGACAGAGGACGCTATATGGCTACACCTTC; CDR3: CASSELWRQRTLYGYTF
J: TRBJ2-7; size: once; D: TRBD1; V: TRBV10-3; DNA: TGTGCCATCAGTGATCAGGGGGCCTACGAGCAGTACTTC; CDR3: CAISDQGAYEQYF
J: TRBJ1-5; size: NA; D: NA; V: TRBV7-9; DNA: TGTGCCAGCAGCTTAATTGTAACGGGGGGACGCAATCAGCCCCAGCATTTT; CDR3: CASSLIVTGGRNQPQHF
J: TRBJ2-7; size: NA; D: TRBD1; V: TRBV14; DNA: TGTGCCAGCAGCCGGGGGACAGGGGGCCCCTACGAGCAGTACTTC; CDR3: CASSRGTGGPYEQYF
J: TRBJ2-3; size: NA; D: NA; V: TRBV7-8; DNA: TGTGCCAGCAGCTTAGGGGGCAGGGGTCAGAGCACAGATACGCAGTATTTT; CDR3: CASSLGGRGQSTDTQYF
J: TRBJ2-7; size: NA; D: NA; V: TRBV7-8; DNA: TGTGCCAGCAGCCCAGACGGGGCTAAGCCCTACGAGCAGTACTTC; CDR3: CASSPDGAKPYEQYF
J: TRBJ2-1; size: NA; D: NA; V: TRBV28; DNA: TGTGCCAGCAGTTTATCCTGTGGTGAGCAGTTCTTC; CDR3: CASSLSCGEQFF
J: TRBJ2-1; size: NA; D: TRBD2; V: TRBV5-1; DNA: TGCGCCAGCAGCCCCTACGGCGCTAGCGGAGTAGACTCCTACAATGAGCAGTTCTTC; CDR3: CASSPYGASGVDSYNEQFF
J: TRBJ2-1; size: NA; D: NA; V: TRBV7-7; DNA: TGTGCCAGCAGCTCGGACAATGAGCAGTTCTTC; CDR3: CASSSDNEQFF
J: TRBJ2-7; size: NA; D: NA; V: TRBV30; DNA: TGTGCCTGGAAAGTACGCCGGACCTCCTACGAGCAGTACTTC; CDR3: CAWKVRRTSYEQYF
J: TRBJ2-7; size: NA; D: NA; V: TRBV5-6; DNA: TGTGCCAGCAGCTTGGACAGGTTAACCTACGAGCAGTACTTC; CDR3: CASSLDRLTYEQYF
J: TRBJ2-4; size: once; D: NA; V: TRBV2; DNA: TGTGCCAGCTCTGAGAGGCGGCAGGAGGAAAACATTCAGTACTTC; CDR3: CASSERRQEENIQYF
J: TRBJ1-1; size: NA; D: NA; V: TRBV27; DNA: TGTGCCAGCAGTCTATATGACAGGACGAACACTGAAGCTTTCTTT; CDR3: CASSLYDRTNTEAFF
J: TRBJ1-1; size: NA; D: NA; V: TRBV19; DNA: TGTGCCAGTATTAGGGGTGGACTCCAGAACACTGAAGCTTTCTTT; CDR3: CASIRGGLQNTEAFF
J: TRBJ2-7; size: NA; D: NA; V: TRBV6-1; DNA: TGTGCCAGCAGTAAGCCGACAGGTTCCTACGAGCAGTACTTC; CDR3: CASSKPTGSYEQYF
J: TRBJ2-7; size: NA; D: TRBD2; V: TRBV28; DNA: TGTGCCAGCAGTTTAACTAACGGGGGGTCAAGATACGAGCAGTACTTC; CDR3: CASSLTNGGSRYEQYF
J: TRBJ1-1; size: NA; D: TRBD1; V: TRBV7-8; DNA: TGTGCCAGCAGCGTCTATCCGGGACAGGGGGCTAGCGCTGAAGCTTTCTTT; CDR3: CASSVYPGQGASAEAFF
J: TRBJ1-2; size: NA; D: NA; V: TRBV13; DNA: TGTGCCAGCAGCTTAGGTTCCCCCAACAGGTATGGCTACACCTTC; CDR3: CASSLGSPNRYGYTF
J: TRBJ2-2; size: NA; D: NA; V: TRBV25-1; DNA: TGTGCCACCGGACTAACGAACACCGGGGAGCTGTTTTTT; CDR3: CATGLTNTGELFF
J: TRBJ1-1; size: NA; D: NA; V: TRBV6-5; DNA: TGTGCCAGCAGGGAGGGGAAGAACACTGAAGCTTTCTTT; CDR3: CASREGKNTEAFF
J: TRBJ2-1; size: NA; D: NA; V: TRBV27; DNA: TGTGCCAGCAGTTTTACAGGGAAGGGTGAGCAGTTCTTC; CDR3: CASSFTGKGEQFF
J: TRBJ2-5; size: NA; D: TRBD1; V: TRBV25-1; DNA: TGTGCCAGCAGCCGAGTGGACAGGGTACAAGAGACCCAGTACTTC; CDR3: CASSRVDRVQETQYF
J: TRBJ1-1; size: NA; D: TRBD1; V: TRBV7-3; DNA: TGTGCCAGCAGCTCTTCAGGGGGGCACACTGAAGCTTTCTTT; CDR3: CASSSSGGHTEAFF
J: TRBJ1-2; size: few; D: NA; V: TRBV7-9; DNA: TGTGCCAGCAGCTCCACAGGGAGCTATGGCTACACCTTC; CDR3: CASSSTGSYGYTF
J: TRBJ1-1; size: NA; D: NA; V: TRBV6-6; DNA: TGTGCCAGCAAAAAGGGGGACACTGAAGCTTTCTTT; CDR3: CASKKGDTEAFF
J: TRBJ2-2; size: NA; D: NA; V: TRBV19; DNA: TGTGCCAGTAGTCAGTATCGCACAGGGTCCCGAGGCACCGGGGAGCTGTTTTTT; CDR3: CASSQYRTGSRGTGELFF
J: TRBJ1-2; size: NA; D: NA; V: TRBV18; DNA: TGTGCCAGCTCACCGGCCAACTATGGCTACACCTTC; CDR3: CASSPANYGYTF
J: TRBJ2-1; size: NA; D: TRBD1; V: TRBV6-5; DNA: TGTGCCAGCAGTCCGGGACAGGGCTACAATGAGCAGTTCTTC; CDR3: CASSPGQGYNEQFF
J: TRBJ2-1; size: once; D: TRBD2; V: TRBV5-4; DNA: TGTGCCAGCAGCATTCTAGCGGGAGCTGGCAATGAGCAGTTCTTC; CDR3: CASSILAGAGNEQFF
J: TRBJ2-7; size: NA; D: NA; V: TRBV28; DNA: TGTGCCAGCAGGACCCTATTGACCTACGAGCAGTACTTC; CDR3: CASRTLLTYEQYF
J: TRBJ2-1; size: NA; D: TRBD2; V: TRBV27; DNA: TGTGCCAGCAGTTCGGGACTAGCGGGTTACAATGAGCAGTTCTTC; CDR3: CASSSGLAGYNEQFF
J: TRBJ1-5; size: once; D: NA; V: TRBV19; DNA: TGTGCCAGTAGTACCCCCTCAGGGGATTCCCTTCTATATAGCAATCAGCCCCAGCATTTT; CDR3: CASSTPSGDSLLYSNQPQHF
J: TRBJ2-7; size: NA; D: TRBD2; V: TRBV9; DNA: TGTGCCAGCAGCCCCGCGGGACTAGAATACGAGCAGTACTTC; CDR3: CASSPAGLEYEQYF
J: TRBJ1-2; size: NA; D: NA; V: TRBV30; DNA: TGTGCCTGGAGTGTATTTAGACTTACTGTCTATGGCTACACCTTC; CDR3: CAWSVFRLTVYGYTF
J: TRBJ1-5; size: NA; D: NA; V: TRBV28; DNA: TGTGCCAGCAGTTTGGGACCATATAGCAATCAGCCCCAGCATTTT; CDR3: CASSLGPYSNQPQHF
J: TRBJ2-5; size: once; D: NA; V: TRBV28; DNA: TGTGCCAGCAGGGGGGGCGGACCCCAGGAGACCCAGTACTTC; CDR3: CASRGGGPQETQYF
J: TRBJ2-7; size: NA; D: NA; V: TRBV7-2; DNA: TGTGCCAGCAGCTTAGGTATGGGGAGAAAGCGCGAGCAGTACTTC; CDR3: CASSLGMGRKREQYF
J: TRBJ2-1; size: NA; D: TRBD2; V: TRBV7-9; DNA: TGTGCCAGCAGCCCCCCGGGACTAGCGATAGAGAATGAGCAGTTCTTC; CDR3: CASSPPGLAIENEQFF
J: TRBJ2-1; size: NA; D: TRBD1; V: TRBV18; DNA: TGTGCCAGCTCACCTCTCGACAGGGGGCGGCTATATGAGCAGTTCTTC; CDR3: CASSPLDRGRLYEQFF
J: TRBJ2-5; size: NA; D: NA; V: TRBV15; DNA: TGTGCCACCAGCAGAGATCACGGGAACAGGACTCCTCTCCCTTGTGGGACCCAGTACTTC; CDR3: CATSRDHGNRTPLPCGTQYF
J: TRBJ2-3; size: NA; D: TRBD2; V: TRBV5-1; DNA: TGCGCCAGCAGCCCGGGACTAGCGGGGGTCATCACAGATACGCAGTATTTT; CDR3: CASSPGLAGVITDTQYF
J: TRBJ1-5; size: NA; D: NA; V: TRBV27; DNA: TGTGCCAGCAGTTTATATTGGGGAGAGAAAAACAGGGGCAATCAGCCCCAGCATTTT; CDR3: CASSLYWGEKNRGNQPQHF
J: TRBJ1-3; size: NA; D: NA; V: TRBV5-6; DNA: TGTGCCAGCAGCTCCGAGGGTAGGCTGGGAAACACCATATATTTT; CDR3: CASSSEGRLGNTIYF